A single T cell receptor (beta chain) is shown here with its context. Its specificity is unknown. These data are taken from a study of STAT3 mutations in large granular lymphocyte leukemia. Overall study findings and caveats: Differing intervals and regimens complicate linking therapy response to clone burden. Clonal expansion was inferred from samples taken at other timepoints. In T-cell large granular lymphocyte leukemia, about half of patients showed multiple immunodominant subclonotypes. In some patients, a small highly pathogenic clone possibly went undetected.

Using immunoSEQ multiplex PCR, the repertoire was profiled, and TCRdb retains in-frame clones only, with some absent. The sample has roughly 5,900 clones; 88% are singletons. Trimming shortened V by 1 base and J by 4 bases, and 12 bases separated the two germline ends. This CDR3 comprises 15 residues. Germline V CDR1 and CDR2: SGHTA, FQGNSA. The specimen was PBMCs. The genes are TRBV7-2 and TRBJ2-3, with D perhaps TRBD1 (6 bases). The sequence derives from a human donor with T large granular lymphocyte leukemia. Some clones in this sample may be carry-over from other donors' samples. DNA of the CDR3: TGTGCCAGCAGCTTAGGGCAGGGGCTCCCAGATACGCAGTATTTT. Its protein product is CASSLGQGLPDTQYF.